This TCR beta chain stems from a study of blood T cell repertoires in COVID-19. The CDR3 is 15 residues long. V lost 6 bases to trimming and J lost 0 bases, with 12 bases between them. CDR1 and CDR2 from the germline V gene are MDHEN and SYDVKM. A single count supports this clone. Different DNA sequences within this sample yield the same CDR3. Sequenced by immunoSEQ multiplex PCR; TCRdb stores in-frame clones only, minus some. Among some 130,000 clones listed, 65% to 90% were seen once. The sequenced sample was peripheral blood. The TCR originated in a woman aged 60-75 years with active or convalescent COVID-19. The V gene is TRBV28, the J gene TRBJ1-3; perhaps TRBD1 as D (6 bases). For the CDR3, the DNA is TGTGCCAGCAGCCGTGGGACATCCTCTGGAAACACCATATATTTT. Translating it yields CASSRGTSSGNTIYF. Looking up the rest from reference TRBV28 and TRBJ1-3 gives the full variable domain: DVKVTQSSRYLVKRTGEKVFLECVQDMDHENMFWYRQDPGLGLRLIYFSYDVKMKEKGDIPEGYSVSREKKERFSLILESASTNQTSMYLCASSRGTSSGNTIYFGEGSWLTVV.